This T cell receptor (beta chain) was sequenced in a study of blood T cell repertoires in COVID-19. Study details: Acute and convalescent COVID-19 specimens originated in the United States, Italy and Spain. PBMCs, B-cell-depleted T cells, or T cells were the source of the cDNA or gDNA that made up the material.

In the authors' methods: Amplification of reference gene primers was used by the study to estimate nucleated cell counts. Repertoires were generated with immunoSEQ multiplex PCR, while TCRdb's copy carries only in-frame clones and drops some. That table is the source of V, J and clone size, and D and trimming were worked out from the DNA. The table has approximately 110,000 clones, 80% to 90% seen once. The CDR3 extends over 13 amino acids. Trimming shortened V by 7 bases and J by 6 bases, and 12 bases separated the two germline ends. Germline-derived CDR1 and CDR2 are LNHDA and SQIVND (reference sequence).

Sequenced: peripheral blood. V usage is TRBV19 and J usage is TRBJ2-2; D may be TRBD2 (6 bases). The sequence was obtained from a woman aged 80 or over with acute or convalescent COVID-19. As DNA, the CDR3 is TGTGCCAGTAACACCGGGGGACCCGGGGAGCTGTTTTTT. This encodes CASNTGGPGELFF.